The rows below give T cell receptor beta chains drawn from one sample of a study of shared clonotypes between healthy human individuals. Only in-frame clones appear in the TCRdb table, and some are missing; sequencing was by immunoSEQ multiplex PCR. The repertoire holds approximately 500,000 clones, with 79% as singletons. Input material: PBMCs. These TCRs come from a woman between 35 and 50 years old in good health. Some clones in this sample may be carry-over from other donors' samples. CDR3s include the opening cysteine and the closing phenylalanine or tryptophan. The size of a clone is reported for some rows only, either as once, few or many, or as a class for expanded clones.

TRBV6-5	.	TRBJ2-2	CASSYRRGTGELFF
TRBV5-1	.	TRBJ1-2	CASYYPGARGYTF
TRBV30	.	TRBJ1-2	CAWSVEVYGYTF
TRBV7-2	once	TRBJ2-5	CASSLLAGLETQYF
TRBV11-2	.	TRBJ2-6	CASSANGAGANVLTF
TRBV11-2	.	TRBJ2-5	CASSWGVGTDRQETQYF
TRBV29-1	.	TRBJ2-1	CSVELSYNEQFF
TRBV7-8	.	TRBJ1-2	CASSLWGGADNGYTF
TRBV4-2	.	TRBJ1-4	CASSQDRDSPSNEKLFF
TRBV18	.	TRBJ2-3	CASSINGLASTDTQYF
TRBV7-9	.	TRBJ2-3	CASSLGVSTDTQYF
TRBV5-1	.	TRBJ2-1	CASSLDRGLYNEQFF
TRBV7-2	.	TRBJ2-5	CASSPPGGAGTQYF
TRBV7-2	.	TRBJ2-7	CASSFRQGPYEQYF
TRBV19	.	TRBJ1-4	CASSLGVLDEKLFF
TRBV9	.	TRBJ2-7	CASSIRDRAHEQYF
TRBV5-1	.	TRBJ1-2	CASSLAPGQGARSYGYTF
TRBV18	many	TRBJ2-7	CASSQDRVSEQYF
TRBV2	once	TRBJ1-1	CASSEFGPVLNTEAFF
TRBV28	once	TRBJ2-7	CASSPPGGRDEQYF
TRBV2	.	TRBJ2-5	CASKGSQETQYF
TRBV19	.	TRBJ2-2	CASSIEGTEAGELFF
TRBV7-3	.	TRBJ2-1	CASSLTGPRYYVDNEQFF
TRBV7-2	.	TRBJ2-5	CASSLDGAQETQYF
TRBV7-2	.	TRBJ1-2	CASSLDSQGSYGYTF
TRBV18	.	TRBJ2-1	CASSQGGQGGEFF
TRBV29-1	.	TRBJ2-7	CSVELSLAGGYEQYF
TRBV7-6	.	TRBJ2-7	CASSSRREGHEQYF
TRBV4-2	.	.	CASSQLWGRGYEQYF
TRBV5-1	.	TRBJ2-1	CASSRAVSYNEQFF
TRBV9	.	TRBJ1-5	CASSGRPSHRGQDQPQHF
TRBV6-6	.	TRBJ2-2	CASSYSRNTGELFF
TRBV5-5	.	TRBJ1-1	CASSYYRGQGIPTEAFF
TRBV6-1	few	TRBJ2-3	CASSEATSGGADTQYF
TRBV10-3	.	TRBJ2-7	CAISAPEQGGEQYF
TRBV29-1	.	TRBJ1-1	CSVPRDTLNTEAFF
TRBV9	once	TRBJ2-2	CASSDPQSGANTGELFF
TRBV19	.	TRBJ2-2	CASSQTGVTGELFF
TRBV2	.	TRBJ2-5	CASNLYQETQYF
TRBV7-2	.	TRBJ2-3	CATARGADTQYF
TRBV4-1	.	TRBJ1-5	CASSQDGGYQPQHF
TRBV4-1	.	TRBJ1-2	CASSQEEGDYYGYTF
TRBV5-8	.	TRBJ2-1	CASSPRLVRSEQFF
TRBV10-3	.	.	CAISGVQGANEQYF
TRBV19	.	TRBJ2-7	CASSVTPVPYEQYF
TRBV7-6	.	TRBJ2-7	CASSYGTSGATYEQYF
TRBV28	.	TRBJ1-4	CASRGTGLRSEKLFF
TRBV7-3	.	TRBJ2-2	CASSLTRGSGTGELFF